Reported below is one T cell receptor (beta chain). These data come from a study of blood T cells in healthy people across ages. Through a sample-barcoded 5' primer and a J-beta primer mix, a second PCR was run for 7 to 11 cycles. TCRdb passed the 5' RACE reads through MiXCR, listing each CDR3 protein once. Among about 1.1 million distinct CDR3 sequences listed, more than 30% were seen once. The CDR3 totals 15 residues. Trimming took off 5 bases at V and 3 bases at J, with 13 bases between the two ends. The germline CDR1 and CDR2 sequences are MDHEN and SYDVKM. Sequenced sample: blood. This rearrangement joins TRBV28 to TRBJ2-2; D might be TRBD1 or TRBD2, each matching 6 bases. This clonotype was sampled from a man aged 18 to 35 in good health. This chain's CDR3 is CASSNGGMDTGELFF. CDR3 nucleotide sequence: TGTGCCAGCAGTAACGGGGGCATGGACACCGGGGAGCTGTTTTTT. The variable domain in full, completed from reference TRBV28 and TRBJ2-2, reads DVKVTQSSRYLVKRTGEKVFLECVQDMDHENMFWYRQDPGLGLRLIYFSYDVKMKEKGDIPEGYSVSREKKERFSLILESASTNQTSMYLCASSNGGMDTGELFFGEGSRLTVL.